This T cell receptor beta chain was captured in a study of blood T cell repertoires in COVID-19. Study-wide background: In each case, the material was cDNA or gDNA derived from T cells, B-cell-depleted T cells, or PBMCs.

The protocol was immunoSEQ multiplex PCR, while the TCRdb copy is restricted to in-frame clones and leaves out a portion. The sample records more than 200,000 clones, about 80% being singletons. Germline V lookup: CDR1 LNHDA, CDR2 SQIVND (reference sequence). V lost 6 bases and J 0 bases, leaving 12 bases between the germline ends. The CDR3 has 15 residues. The TCR originated in a man aged 45-65 years with active or convalescent COVID-19. This chain connects TRBV19 to TRBJ1-3; D not resolved. The sample was peripheral blood. CDR3 protein: CASRNRVNSGNTIYF. The CDR3 DNA is TGTGCCAGTAGGAACAGAGTCAACTCTGGAAACACCATATATTTT.